The 31 T cell receptor beta chains in this list originate from one sample, sequenced in a study of Ad26.COV2.S vaccination and SARS-CoV-2 variants. Assay: immunoSEQ multiplex PCR; the TCRdb copy retains only in-frame clones and omits some. The table lists about 430,000 clones, around nine tenths of them singletons. Treatment: some 19 received Ad26.COV2.S at low or high dose, single or two shots; roughly five received placebo; per-sample allocation not given. The study sampled participants on day 63 after the first vaccine or placebo injection. This material consisted of peripheral blood, taken in a trial of Ad26.COV2.S vaccine versus placebo. The receptor source for this set is a person aged 18-60 years who received the Ad26.COV2.S COVID-19 vaccine or a placebo.

The CDR3 sequence is CASSLTEIAGRTDTQYF. The CDR3 nucleotides are TGTGCCAGCAGCTTAACAGAGATAGCGGGAAGAACAGATACGCAGTATTTT. J is TRBJ2-3 and V is TRBV7-9, with 8 positions matching TRBD2. The junction had 10 bases not matched to a gene; V was cut back by 2 bases and J by 3 bases. The CDR3 has 17 amino acids. Germline CDR1 is SEHNR and CDR2 is FQNEAQ (reference sequence).

The genes are TRBV30 and TRBJ2-7; D might be TRBD2 (6 bases). The CDR3 contains 14 residues. Trimming left V 3 bases short and J 2 bases short, with 14 bases between. Germline values: CDR1 GTSNPN, CDR2 SVGIG (reference sequence). CDR3 sequence: CAWRRSSATYEQYF. CDR3 nucleotides: TGTGCCTGGAGAAGATCTAGCGCGACCTACGAGCAGTACTTC. Variable domain in full (rest from reference TRBV30 and TRBJ2-7): SQTIHQWPATLVQPVGSPLSLECTVEGTSNPNLYWYRQAAGRGLQLLFYSVGIGQISSEVPQNLSASRPQDRQFILSSKKLLLSDSGFYLCAWRRSSATYEQYFGPGTRLTVT.

The V and J genes are TRBV18 and TRBJ1-2; maybe TRBD1 (6 bases). The ends were cut back, 3 bases at V and 4 bases at J, with 15 bases in the middle. Germline V gene data show CDR1 as KGHSH and CDR2 as LQKENI. The length of the CDR3 is 15 residues. The CDR3 spells CASSPNGQTGYGYTF. CDR3 nucleotide sequence: TGTGCCAGCTCACCGAATGGGCAGACAGGCTATGGCTACACCTTC.

This chain joins TRBV6-1 and TRBJ2-7; no clear D gene. Germline loops: CDR1 MNHNS, CDR2 SASEGT. The CDR3 totals 13 residues. With 2 bases removed from V and 7 bases from J, the gap between germline ends came to 12 bases. The DNA of the CDR3 is TGTGCCAGCAGTGAAAGGACGGCGGTTGAGCAGTACTTC. Translation gives CASSERTAVEQYF.

The chain links TRBV29-1 to TRBJ1-2, with 7 bases matching TRBD1. The V gene's germline CDR1 is SQVTM and CDR2 ANQGSEA. The CDR3 consists of 16 residues. The ends lost 5 bases at V and 0 bases at J; junction bases unmatched: 12. As DNA, the CDR3 is TGCAGCGTTAATAGCCTTGGGACAGTCTCTAACTATGGCTACACCTTC. Protein product: CSVNSLGTVSNYGYTF.

The CDR3 sequence: CASSFRSTAYEQYF. CDR3 sequence (DNA): TGTGCCAGCAGTTTTAGGTCAACAGCCTACGAGCAGTACTTC. This chain joins TRBV28 and TRBJ2-7; D unclear. The CDR3 is 14 amino acids. The germline V gene has CDR1 MDHEN and CDR2 SYDVKM. The V end lost 3 bases, the J end lost 2 bases, and 11 bases lay between the germline ends.

The chain has TRBV30 and TRBJ1-3; D remains unclear. Germline lookup yields CDR1 GTSNPN and CDR2 SVGIG (reference sequence). The CDR3 has 11 residues. V shed 3 bases and J shed 8 bases, with 8 bases lying between them. CDR3 region: CAWSPAYTIYF. Here the CDR3 DNA reads TGTGCCTGGAGCCCGGCTTACACCATATATTTT. Full variable domain (missing parts from reference TRBV30 and TRBJ1-3): SQTIHQWPATLVQPVGSPLSLECTVEGTSNPNLYWYRQAAGRGLQLLFYSVGIGQISSEVPQNLSASRPQDRQFILSSKKLLLSDSGFYLCAWSPAYTIYFGEGSWLTVV.

The chain is built from TRBV5-1 and TRBJ2-1; the match to TRBD1 covers 8 bases. This CDR3 is built from 16 residues. Germline V CDR1 and CDR2: SGHRS, YFSETQ. J was trimmed by 2 bases and V by 0 bases; bases with no gene match: 4. The CDR3 nucleotides read TGCGCCAGCAGCTTGGAAGGGACAGGCCCCTACAATGAGCAGTTCTTC. Amino acids: CASSLEGTGPYNEQFF. The variable domain in full, completed from reference TRBV5-1 and TRBJ2-1, reads KAGVTQTPRYLIKTRGQQVTLSCSPISGHRSVSWYQQTPGQGLQFLFEYFSETQRNKGNFPGRFSGRQFSNSRSEMNVSTLELGDSALYLCASSLEGTGPYNEQFFGPGTRLTVL.

The J gene is TRBJ2-5, the V gene TRBV7-6; 12 bases match TRBD1. CDR1 is SGHVS and CDR2 is FNYEAQ in the germline V gene. Trimming removed 0 bases from V and 4 bases from J; junction bases left unmatched: 6. CDR3 length: 17 amino acids. The CDR3 spells CASSLARDRGRVETQYF. In nucleotides, the CDR3 is TGTGCCAGCAGCTTAGCGCGGGACAGGGGGCGTGTAGAGACCCAGTACTTC.

The chain has TRBV15 and TRBJ2-7; D is tentatively TRBD1 or TRBD2 (5 bases each). The germline V and J ends were trimmed by 2 bases and 2 bases, with 16 bases remaining between them. CDR3 size: 16 residues. Germline lookup yields CDR1 LNHNV and CDR2 YYDKDF (reference sequence). The CDR3: CATSRTGTESTYEQYF. The CDR3 nucleotides are TGTGCCACCAGCAGAACCGGGACCGAAAGTACCTACGAGCAGTACTTC.

The chain combines TRBV15 with TRBJ2-1; D gene uncertain. This CDR3 is 13 amino acids long. V gave up 5 bases and J gave up 9 bases, with 14 bases separating them. The germline V gene has CDR1 LNHNV and CDR2 YYDKDF (reference sequence). The CDR3 DNA reads TGTGCCACCAGCGGCCCATTGTCGGTTGAGCAGTTCTTC. It translates to CATSGPLSVEQFF.

V and J are TRBV5-1 and TRBJ2-7; 9 bases match TRBD2. Germline trimming cut 3 bases from V and 0 bases from J; bases unmatched to any gene: 10. The CDR3 sequence is 17 residues long. CDR1 is SGHRS, CDR2 YFSETQ, per germline. The CDR3 sequence: CASSSEIAGVGSYEQYF. CDR3 DNA sequence: TGCGCCAGCAGCTCCGAGATAGCGGGAGTGGGCTCCTACGAGCAGTACTTC.

The CDR3 DNA sequence: TGTGCCAGCAGTTACTCGTGGAGACAGGGGTACTATGGCTACACCTTC. This sequence encodes CASSYSWRQGYYGYTF. The rearrangement joins TRBV6-5 to TRBJ1-2; 8 bases are a match to TRBD1. Trimming removed 0 bases from V and 3 bases from J; junction bases left unmatched: 6. Per germline, CDR1 MNHEY and CDR2 SVGAGI. The CDR3 totals 16 residues.

V gene TRBV11-2 combines with J gene TRBJ2-2, with TRBD1 as a possible D gene (5 bases). The CDR3 contains 17 residues. The germline V gene encodes CDR1 SGHAT and CDR2 FQNNGV. Trimming cost V 1 base and J 4 bases, with 16 bases left between them. The CDR3 reads CASSLGLGLTSTGELFF. The CDR3 nucleotides are TGTGCCAGCAGCTTAGGACTGGGGCTGACCTCCACCGGGGAGCTGTTTTTT. Filled out from reference TRBV11-2 and TRBJ2-2, the complete variable domain reads EAGVAQSPRYKIIEKRQSVAFWCNPISGHATLYWYQQILGQGPKLLIQFQNNGVVDDSQLPKDRFSAERLKGVDSTLKIQPAKLEDSAVYLCASSLGLGLTSTGELFFGEGSRLTVL.

Concerning this clone: A read error may produce the germline difference seen at one junction end. The chain is built from TRBV7-2 and TRBJ2-5, with a weak D call TRBD2 (6 bases). There are 14 residues in the CDR3. Germline V CDR1 and CDR2: SGHTA, FQGNSA. The CDR3 DNA is TGTGCCAGCAGCGTCGGGGGTCCCCAAGAGACCCGGTACTTC. Translation: CASSVGGPQETRYF.

V gene TRBV6-1 combines with J gene TRBJ2-7, with 9 bases lining up with TRBD2. V shed 1 base and J 6 bases; nucleotides not matched to a gene: 10. The germline V gene encodes CDR1 MNHNS and CDR2 SASEGT. The CDR3 covers 16 residues. CDR3 coding DNA: TGTGCCAGCAGTGAAGAGTTAGAACTAGCGGGTTCCGAGCAGTACTTC. Protein: CASSEELELAGSEQYF.

The J gene is TRBJ2-7, the V gene TRBV4-2; tentatively, D is TRBD1 or TRBD2 (5 bases each). CDR1 is LGHNA, CDR2 YNFKEQ, per germline. The CDR3 is made up of 14 amino acids. V lost 0 bases and J 3 bases, leaving 9 bases between the germline ends. The CDR3 coding sequence is TGTGCCAGCAGCCAAGATGGGGGTATCTACGAGCAGTACTTC. Protein sequence: CASSQDGGIYEQYF.

Details on this clone: Other DNA sequences in the same sample also yield this CDR3. The rearrangement uses TRBV27 and TRBJ2-1; D perhaps matches TRBD2 (5 bases). Germline CDR1 is MNHEY and CDR2 is SMNVEV (reference sequence). This CDR3 has 15 amino acids. Trimming took 3 bases from V and 0 from J, leaving 9 bases between them. The CDR3 loop is CASSLAGGSYNEQFF. CDR3 bases: TGTGCCAGCAGTTTGGCGGGTGGCTCCTACAATGAGCAGTTCTTC.

This chain joins TRBV3-1 (or the pseudogene TRBV3-2) and TRBJ1-3; TRBD1 matches 7 bases. Germline CDR1 and CDR2: LGHDT and YNNKEL (reference sequence). The CDR3 extends over 16 amino acids. V lost 5 bases, J lost 1 base, and 8 bases stayed unmatched. The CDR3 DNA is TGTGCCAGCAGCACCCCGACAGGGACTTCTGGAAACACCATATATTTT. It specifies CASSTPTGTSGNTIYF.

The CDR3 region is CASSKAIGKKSQPQHF. The DNA of the CDR3 is TGTGCCAGCAGCAAAGCCATAGGTAAGAAGAGTCAGCCCCAGCATTTT. The chain couples TRBV21-1 to TRBJ1-5. TRBV21-1 is a documented pseudogene. The CDR3 spans 16 residues.

V usage is TRBV4-1 and J usage is TRBJ2-5; D remains unclear. Germline CDR1 and CDR2: MGHRA and YSYEKL. V was trimmed by 4 bases and J by 3 bases, leaving 9 bases between them. The CDR3 has 13 amino acids. CDR3 sequence reads: CASSLTKKETQYF. The CDR3 DNA sequence: TGCGCCAGCAGCCTGACAAAGAAAGAGACCCAGTACTTC.

V is TRBV7-6 and J is TRBJ2-5, with D unclear. CDR1 SGHVS and CDR2 FNYEAQ come from the germline V gene. The ends were cut back, 0 bases at V and 3 bases at J, with 11 bases in the middle. CDR3 length equals 15 residues. The CDR3 region has the DNA TGTGCCAGCAGCTTAGCGGGAAAAGGAGAAGAGACCCAGTACTTC. This codes for CASSLAGKGEETQYF.

J is TRBJ2-1 and V is TRBV29-1; possibly TRBD2 for D (6 bases). CDR1 SQVTM and CDR2 ANQGSEA come from the germline V gene. The CDR3 has 10 residues. Trimming shortened V by 5 bases and J by 9 bases, and 8 bases separated the two germline ends. CDR3 region: CSVTSIEQFF. The CDR3, as DNA: TGCAGCGTTACTAGCATTGAGCAGTTCTTC.

The chain couples TRBV27 to TRBJ1-6, with 7 bases aligning to TRBD1. Germline CDR1 reads MNHEY; CDR2 reads SMNVEV (reference sequence). The CDR3 extends over 16 amino acids. Trimming at V came to 7 bases and at J to 0 bases, leaving 6 bases not matched to a gene. The CDR3: CASTNRGSSYNSPLHF. CDR3 bases: TGTGCCAGCACAAACAGGGGTAGCTCCTATAATTCACCCCTCCACTTT.

The chain recombines TRBV19 with TRBJ1-1; D not resolved. This CDR3 spans 13 amino acids. Deletions cut 4 bases from V and 7 bases from J, with 13 bases between. In germline, CDR1 is LNHDA, CDR2 SQIVND (reference sequence). The CDR3 nucleotides read TGTGCCAGTAGTAGCCAGGTGATTCTTGAAGCTTTCTTT. Amino acids: CASSSQVILEAFF.

This rearrangement joins TRBV10-1 to TRBJ2-7; D may be TRBD1 (6 bases). Trimming removed 0 bases at V and 3 bases at J, with 9 bases between. The length of the CDR3 is 14 residues. The germline V gene has CDR1 WNHNN and CDR2 SYGVQD (reference sequence). The CDR3 DNA follows: TGCGCCAGCAGTGAGTCTGCACAGGGCTACGAGCAGTACTTC. Translation: CASSESAQGYEQYF.

This chain's CDR3 is CASSLVLNTEAFF. CDR3 bases: TGTGCCAGCAGCTTAGTTCTAAACACTGAAGCTTTCTTT. This chain uses TRBV7-2 with TRBJ1-1; unclear D gene. CDR1 and CDR2 from the germline V gene are SGHTA and FQGNSA. CDR3 size: 13 residues. V shed 1 base and J shed 2 bases, with 5 bases lying between them. Filled out from reference TRBV7-2 and TRBJ1-1, the complete variable domain reads GAGVSQSPSNKVTEKGKDVELRCDPISGHTALYWYRQSLGQGLEFLIYFQGNSAPDKSGLPSDRFSAERTGGSVSTLTIQRTQQEDSAVYLCASSLVLNTEAFFGQGTRLTVV.

V is TRBV15 and J is TRBJ2-5; tentative D call: TRBD2 (5 bases). Deletions cut 0 bases from V and 1 base from J, with 9 bases between. Germline-derived CDR1 and CDR2 are LNHNV and YYDKDF (reference sequence). The CDR3 runs to 15 residues. CDR3 loop: CATSRDLGIQETQYF. The CDR3 bases are TGTGCCACCAGCAGAGATCTCGGGATCCAAGAGACCCAGTACTTC. Filled out from reference TRBV15 and TRBJ2-5, the complete variable domain reads DAMVIQNPRYQVTQFGKPVTLSCSQTLNHNVMYWYQQKSSQAPKLLFHYYDKDFNNEADTPDNFQSRRPNTSFCFLDIRSPGLGDTAMYLCATSRDLGIQETQYFGPGTRLLVL.

This chain connects TRBV30 to TRBJ1-2; D is unresolved. CDR1 and CDR2 from the germline V gene are GTSNPN and SVGIG (reference sequence). Trimming shortened V by 7 bases and J by 3 bases, and 12 bases separated the two germline ends. The CDR3 is 12 residues long. As DNA, the CDR3 is TGTGCCTTAGGACCGACATACTATGGCTACACCTTC. This encodes CALGPTYYGYTF. The entire variable domain, with the rest obtained from reference TRBV30 and TRBJ1-2, is as follows: SQTIHQWPATLVQPVGSPLSLECTVEGTSNPNLYWYRQAAGRGLQLLFYSVGIGQISSEVPQNLSASRPQDRQFILSSKKLLLSDSGFYLCALGPTYYGYTFGSGTRLTVV.

This clone was detected once. The chain recombines TRBV7-7 with TRBJ1-6, with a tentative D call TRBD1 (5 bases). The length of the CDR3 is 15 residues. Germline CDR1 is SSHAT and CDR2 is FNYEAQ (reference sequence). V was clipped by 5 bases and J by 7 bases, with 15 bases between them. The CDR3 DNA reads as TGTGCCAGCAGCAACCGGAGGGGAGGGAATTCACCCCTCCACTTT. Protein: CASSNRRGGNSPLHF.

The rearrangement links TRBV24-1 to TRBJ2-5; D gene uncertain. Per the germline V gene, CDR1 is KGHDR and CDR2 is SFDVKD. The CDR3 length is 12 residues. V gave up 3 bases and J gave up 5 bases, with 6 bases separating them. The CDR3 loop reads CATSDITETQYF. The CDR3 bases are TGTGCCACCAGTGATATTACTGAGACCCAGTACTTC.